These 13 T cell receptor beta chains came from one sample sequenced in a study of tumor-infiltrating T cells and Merkel cell polyomavirus. The data were produced by immunoSEQ multiplex PCR, yet TCRdb's version contains in-frame clones alone and is incomplete. The top ten hold around 21% of the sample, which has about 1,000 clones, approximately 88% seen once. Every patient's tumor was robustly positive for Merkel cell polyomavirus Large T antigen on immunohistochemistry. The sample taken for sequencing was Merkel cell polyomavirus peptide tetramer+ CD8+ T cells sorted from blood. These receptors originate from a man aged 55 to 69 with Merkel cell carcinoma.

The chain employs TRBV7-2 and TRBJ2-1; 8 nucleotides match TRBD2. Germline-derived CDR1 and CDR2 are SGHTA and FQGNSA. This CDR3 has 16 amino acids. Trimming removed 1 base from V and 4 bases from J; junction bases left unmatched: 6. CDR3 sequence: CASSLVSGRGYNEQFF. Written as DNA, the CDR3 is TGTGCCAGCAGCTTAGTCTCCGGGAGGGGATACAATGAGCAGTTCTTC. Full variable domain (remainder filled in from reference TRBV7-2 and TRBJ2-1): GAGVSQSPSNKVTEKGKDVELRCDPISGHTALYWYRQSLGQGLEFLIYFQGNSAPDKSGLPSDRFSAERTGGSVSTLTIQRTQQEDSAVYLCASSLVSGRGYNEQFFGPGTRLTVL.

The V call is TRBV7-9, the J call TRBJ1-1; possible D gene TRBD1, 5 bases. This CDR3 is 14 amino acids long. The V end lost 0 bases, the J end lost 7 bases, and 12 bases lay between the germline ends. Germline V gene lookup returns CDR1 SEHNR and CDR2 FQNEAQ (reference sequence). CDR3 sequence: CASSLAPGKLEAFF. The CDR3 nucleotides read TGTGCCAGCAGCTTAGCGCCAGGGAAACTTGAAGCTTTCTTT.

The chain employs TRBV6-5 and TRBJ2-7; 8 positions match TRBD1. Germline V gene lookup returns CDR1 MNHEY and CDR2 SVGAGI. With 6 bases clipped from V and 5 bases from J, the junction kept 9 bases outside the gene matches. The CDR3 is 14 amino acids. CDR3 DNA: TGTGCCAGCAGGACACAGGGGGTGTTCAACGAGCAGTACTTC. The encoded protein is CASRTQGVFNEQYF.

V gene TRBV11-2 combines with J gene TRBJ2-7; D is possibly TRBD2 (5 bases). With 5 bases removed from V and 0 bases from J, the gap between germline ends came to 17 bases. Germline V lookup: CDR1 SGHAT, CDR2 FQNNGV. The CDR3 runs to 16 residues. In DNA, the CDR3 is TGTGCCAGCAGCCTTACGACGAGCGGACCCTCCTACGAGCAGTACTTC. It is translated as CASSLTTSGPSYEQYF.

The chain combines TRBV9 with TRBJ1-2, with D possibly being TRBD1 (5 bases). The CDR3 has 14 amino acids. Looked up from germline, CDR1 is SGDLS and CDR2 is YYNGEE. Trimming stripped 0 bases from V and 6 bases from J, with 12 bases between. This CDR3 is CASSVGGLTHGYTF. DNA of the CDR3: TGTGCCAGCAGCGTAGGGGGACTAACCCATGGCTACACCTTC.

This clone came up once. V gene TRBV19 combines with J gene TRBJ2-3; 11 bases are a match to TRBD2. CDR3 length equals 17 residues. V lost 5 bases, J lost 0 bases, and 7 bases stayed unmatched. Germline V gives CDR1 LNHDA, CDR2 SQIVND (reference sequence). The chain's CDR3 is CASSPTSGGSSTDTQYF. DNA of the CDR3: TGTGCCAGTAGTCCTACTAGCGGGGGCTCCAGCACAGATACGCAGTATTTT.

The chain combines TRBV27 with TRBJ2-3; TRBD2 matches 11 bases. J gave up 2 bases and V 1 base, and 14 bases lay outside the gene matches. Germline assignment: CDR1 MNHEY and CDR2 SMNVEV (reference sequence). There are 20 residues in the CDR3. The CDR3 sequence is CASSLLGRPLAGDPTDTQYF. CDR3 nucleotides: TGTGCCAGCAGTTTATTAGGGCGGCCACTAGCGGGAGATCCCACAGATACGCAGTATTTT.

This clone has a handful of counts. The gene calls are TRBV29-1 and TRBJ2-5, with D hard to call. Trimming stripped 4 bases from V and 3 bases from J, with 6 bases between. This CDR3 has 11 residues. Germline lookup yields CDR1 SQVTM and CDR2 ANQGSEA. The CDR3: CSVGGKETQYF. CDR3 DNA: TGCAGCGTTGGAGGAAAAGAGACCCAGTACTTC.

This clone was seen only a few times. The genes are TRBV7-8 and TRBJ1-4; a possible D gene is TRBD1 (5 bases). The CDR3 runs 15 residues. Germline-derived CDR1 and CDR2 are SGHVS and FQNEAQ. Trimming stripped 5 bases from V and 3 bases from J, with 13 bases between. CDR3 DNA sequence: TGTGCCAGCAGCACCAGGGCGGGGGCTAATGAAAAACTGTTTTTT. Translating it yields CASSTRAGANEKLFF.

V is TRBV19 and J is TRBJ1-2, with D perhaps TRBD1 (6 bases). Germline CDR1 LNHDA, CDR2 SQIVND (reference sequence). Between the trimmed V and J ends, which lost 5 bases and 1 base, there was a span of 17 bases. The CDR3 has 16 residues. The DNA for the CDR3 is TGTGCCAGTAGTTGGCGGGCAGGGGATTTTAACTATGGCTACACCTTC. Amino acids: CASSWRAGDFNYGYTF.

The chain's CDR3 is CASSFKVRLAAYNEQFF. CDR3 in DNA: TGTGCCAGCAGCTTTAAGGTCCGACTAGCGGCCTACAATGAGCAGTTCTTC. The rearrangement joins TRBV11-2 to TRBJ2-1, with 9 positions matching TRBD2. Trimming cost V 3 bases and J 2 bases; bases outside gene matches: 8. CDR3 size: 17 residues. The germline V gene encodes CDR1 SGHAT and CDR2 FQNNGV.

The chain recombines TRBV10-1 with TRBJ1-2; tentatively, D is TRBD1 (5 bases). V was pared by 8 bases and J by 7 bases, with 20 bases between. The CDR3 sequence is 14 residues long. The germline V gene encodes CDR1 WNHNN and CDR2 SYGVQD (reference sequence). CDR3 in DNA: TGCGCCAGCTCGCCGGGCTCCCTAAGGGGTGGCTACACCTTC. This gives the protein CASSPGSLRGGYTF.

The chain couples TRBV18 to TRBJ2-1; TRBD2 matches at 9 bases. Germline V gene sequence: CDR1 KGHSH, CDR2 LQKENI. The V segment lost 3 bases and the J segment 7 bases; nucleotides outside the gene matches: 4. The CDR3 has 14 residues. In nucleotides, the CDR3 is TGTGCCAGCTCACCGCTAGCGGGATCTAATGAGCAGTTCTTC. Translating gives CASSPLAGSNEQFF. Combining the CDR3 with reference TRBV18 and TRBJ2-1 gives the whole variable domain NAGVMQNPRHLVRRRGQEARLRCSPMKGHSHVYWYRQLPEEGLKFMVYLQKENIIDESGMPKERFSAEFPKEGPSILRIQQVVRGDSAAYFCASSPLAGSNEQFFGPGTRLTVL.